This T cell receptor beta chain was found in a study of blood T cell repertoires in COVID-19. Method: immunoSEQ multiplex PCR; TCRdb's copy keeps in-frame clones and lacks some. In the table there are roughly 500,000 clones, roughly 90% of which are singletons. Germline-derived CDR1 and CDR2 are MGHDK and SYGVNS. The CDR3 is made up of 14 amino acids. The V end was cut by 3 bases, the J end by 4 bases, with 12 bases between. The source material was PBMCs or T cells enriched from blood (not recorded which). The chain is built from TRBV25-1 and TRBJ1-2; D not certain. This sequence originates from a woman in her thirties or forties who had recovered from COVID-19. CDR3 bases: TGTGCCAGCAGTGAGATTGACAACCCCTATGGCTACACCTTC. Translating it yields CASSEIDNPYGYTF.